A single sample gave rise to the 21 T cell receptor beta chains below, sequenced in a study of cytomegalovirus exposure and HLA in healthy donors. PCR amplification relied on 60 Vbeta primers (plus 13 Jbeta primers). Sequenced by immunoSEQ multiplex PCR; TCRdb stores in-frame clones only, minus some. Among around 100,000 clones, around 60% were seen once, and the ten largest hold 2.5% to 4%. The sample comprised PBMCs. The receptor source for this set is a woman between 45 and 60 years old in good health and CMV-seronegative.

The chain carries TRBV2 and TRBJ2-1; 10 nucleotides line up with TRBD2. CDR1 SNHLY and CDR2 FYNNEI come from the germline V gene. The CDR3 contains 14 residues. V lost 9 bases to trimming and J lost 8 bases; unmatched junction nucleotides: 10. Here the CDR3 reads CASQRAGGNYEQFF. Here the CDR3 DNA reads TGTGCCAGTCAAAGAGCGGGAGGGAACTATGAGCAGTTCTTC.

This chain connects TRBV5-1 to TRBJ2-3; D is undetermined. Germline V gives CDR1 SGHRS, CDR2 YFSETQ. CDR3 length: 13 amino acids. The ends were cut back, 4 bases at V and 0 bases at J, with 6 bases in the middle. In nucleotides, the CDR3 is TGCGCCAGCAGCACTGTTAGCACAGATACGCAGTATTTT. Translation: CASSTVSTDTQYF.

This rearrangement joins TRBV27 to TRBJ2-5, with D tentatively TRBD2 (5 bases). CDR1 and CDR2 from the germline V gene are MNHEY and SMNVEV (reference sequence). Trimming stripped 4 bases from V and 1 base from J, with 10 bases between. The CDR3 extends over 14 amino acids. DNA of the CDR3: TGTGCCAGCAGTTCCCGGACTCCCCAAGAGACCCAGTACTTC. Translation: CASSSRTPQETQYF.

This clone was found once. The CDR3 sequence is CASLGGSKNIQYF. The CDR3 nucleotides are TGTGCCAGCCTAGGGGGCTCCAAAAACATTCAGTACTTC. The chain is built from TRBV28 and TRBJ2-4; 7 nucleotides align to TRBD1. This CDR3 comprises 13 residues. Per the germline V gene, CDR1 is MDHEN and CDR2 is SYDVKM. Germline trimming cut 8 bases from V and 2 bases from J; bases unmatched to any gene: 3.

V usage is TRBV30 and J usage is TRBJ2-7; D might be TRBD1 (6 bases). Per the germline V gene, CDR1 is GTSNPN and CDR2 is SVGIG (reference sequence). V dropped 0 bases and J dropped 7 bases, with 13 bases sitting between them. The CDR3 sequence is 13 residues long. The CDR3 DNA is TGTGCCTGGAGTGTAGCAGGGGTTGGAGAGCAGTACTTC. It translates to CAWSVAGVGEQYF.

The chain carries TRBV7-9 and TRBJ2-7, with 7 positions matching TRBD2. The CDR3 is made up of 15 amino acids. V dropped 1 base and J dropped 4; count of bases not matched to a gene: 7. The germline V gene has CDR1 SEHNR and CDR2 FQNEAQ (reference sequence). The CDR3 nucleotides read TGTGCCAGCAGCTTAGTTGGCGGGGGAAAATACGAGCAGTACTTC. This translates into CASSLVGGGKYEQYF. Full variable domain (remainder filled in from reference TRBV7-9 and TRBJ2-7): DTGVSQNPRHKITKRGQNVTFRCDPISEHNRLYWYRQTLGQGPEFLTYFQNEAQLEKSRLLSDRFSAERPKGSFSTLEIQRTEQGDSAMYLCASSLVGGGKYEQYFGPGTRLTVT.

The CDR3 sequence is CASSMVPSGGYTF. The CDR3 nucleotides are TGTGCCAGTAGTATGGTTCCTTCAGGGGGCTACACCTTC. The chain combines TRBV19 with TRBJ1-2, with a weak D call TRBD1 (5 bases). Trimming left V 3 bases short and J 8 bases short, with 13 bases between. Per the germline V gene, CDR1 is LNHDA and CDR2 is SQIVND (reference sequence). CDR3 length equals 13 residues.

V gene TRBV7-8 combines with J gene TRBJ1-5; D ambiguous. CDR3 size: 16 residues. The germline V gene has CDR1 SGHVS and CDR2 FQNEAQ. V was cut by 1 base and J by 6 bases, with 16 bases left in between. CDR3 protein: CASSLDYRRETQPQHF. The CDR3 bases are TGTGCCAGCAGCTTAGACTATAGGAGGGAAACTCAGCCCCAGCATTTT.

This clone showed up just once. This chain joins TRBV6-6 and TRBJ2-1; TRBD2 aligns across 11 bases. In germline, CDR1 is MNHNY, CDR2 SVGAGI (reference sequence). The J segment lost 5 bases and the V segment lost 4 bases, leaving 4 bases of the junction unmatched. The CDR3 has 15 amino acids. This CDR3 reads CASSSPSGGHNEQFF. CDR3 nucleotides: TGTGCCAGCAGTTCACCTAGCGGGGGGCACAATGAGCAGTTCTTC.

The rearrangement uses TRBV10-3 and TRBJ2-5; D is possibly TRBD2 (5 bases). The end of the DNA is better explained by TRBJ2-7, so the J call may be wrong. The CDR3 consists of 14 residues. The germline V gene encodes CDR1 ENHRY and CDR2 SYGVKD. CDR3 amino acids: CAISNLDTGNEQYF. The CDR3 bases are TGTGCCATCAGCAACCTAGATACCGGGAACGAGCAGTACTTC.

Here the CDR3 reads CASSLVRVPTGELFF. The CDR3 DNA reads TGTGCCAGCAGCCTCGTCCGGGTTCCGACCGGGGAGCTGTTTTTT. The gene calls are TRBV14 and TRBJ2-2; unclear D gene. With 4 bases removed from V and 5 bases from J, the gap between germline ends came to 14 bases. CDR3 length: 15 residues. Germline V lookup: CDR1 SGHDN, CDR2 FVKESK.

The chain joins TRBV7-9 to TRBJ2-1; the D gene is possibly TRBD1 (5 bases). V lost 3 bases and J 9 bases, leaving 12 bases between the germline ends. CDR1 is SEHNR and CDR2 is FQNEAQ in the germline V gene (reference sequence). The CDR3 sequence is 13 residues long. The CDR3 DNA reads as TGTGCCAGCAGCTTGAGAATGCAGGGTGAGCAGTTCTTC. Residues: CASSLRMQGEQFF.

V gene TRBV29-1 combines with J gene TRBJ2-2, with TRBD1 identical over 9 bases. The CDR3 length is 14 residues. Germline values: CDR1 SQVTM, CDR2 ANQGSEA. CDR3 amino acids: CSSTGGIDTGELFF. The CDR3 bases are TGCAGTAGTACAGGGGGCATTGACACCGGGGAGCTGTTTTTT.

The chain has TRBV6-5 and TRBJ2-7; 7 nucleotides match TRBD1. The CDR3 is 15 residues long. Trimming took 6 bases from V and 1 from J; bases not matched to a gene: 9. The germline V gene encodes CDR1 MNHEY and CDR2 SVGAGI. The CDR3 region is CASRLDREGSYEQYF. In nucleotides, the CDR3 is TGTGCCAGCAGGTTAGACAGGGAAGGGTCCTACGAGCAGTACTTC.

V gene TRBV7-2 combines with J gene TRBJ1-5; D is unresolved. V was trimmed by 2 bases and J by 5 bases, leaving 7 bases between them. The CDR3 is 13 amino acids. Germline loops: CDR1 SGHTA, CDR2 FQGNSA. CDR3 in amino acids: CASSLSPDQPQHF. The CDR3 DNA sequence: TGTGCCAGCAGCTTATCCCCAGATCAGCCCCAGCATTTT.

The table lists this clone with a count of one. The chain employs TRBV19 and TRBJ1-2; 9 positions agree with TRBD1. The trim removed 3 bases at V and 4 bases at J, leaving 6 bases unmatched. Germline V gene lookup returns CDR1 LNHDA and CDR2 SQIVND (reference sequence). The CDR3 contains 15 residues. CDR3 in DNA: TGTGCCAGTAGTATTGGGACAGGGCGGATCTATGGCTACACCTTC. Encoded protein: CASSIGTGRIYGYTF.

This clone came up a few times. The rearrangement uses TRBV5-1 and TRBJ2-6; TRBD1 matches 8 bases. V shed 2 bases, J shed 2 bases, and the junction held 0 bases outside the gene matches. Germline assignment: CDR1 SGHRS and CDR2 YFSETQ. This CDR3 spans 15 amino acids. The CDR3 loop reads CASSLQGAGANVLTF. The CDR3 DNA is TGCGCCAGCAGCTTACAGGGGGCTGGGGCCAACGTCCTGACTTTC.

V gene TRBV4-3 combines with J gene TRBJ1-5; D gene unclear. Germline CDR1 LGHNA, CDR2 YSLEER. The CDR3 has 13 residues. The germline V and J ends were trimmed by 0 bases and 7 bases, with 7 bases remaining between them. The CDR3 nucleotides read TGCGCCAGCAGCCAAGATCACAACCAGCCCCAGCATTTT. Encoded protein: CASSQDHNQPQHF.

This chain links TRBV5-1 with TRBJ1-2; 8 nucleotides match TRBD1. Germline V gives CDR1 SGHRS, CDR2 YFSETQ. The CDR3 extends over 14 amino acids. The V and J ends lost 1 base and 6 bases, in that order; junction bases with no gene match: 5. The DNA for the CDR3 is TGCGCCAGCAGCTTGTTAGGACAGGGAAATGGCTACACCTTC. It translates to CASSLLGQGNGYTF. The whole variable domain, remainder taken from reference TRBV5-1 and TRBJ1-2, is KAGVTQTPRYLIKTRGQQVTLSCSPISGHRSVSWYQQTPGQGLQFLFEYFSETQRNKGNFPGRFSGRQFSNSRSEMNVSTLELGDSALYLCASSLLGQGNGYTFGSGTRLTVV.

The rearrangement uses TRBV28 and TRBJ2-4; 8 bases are shared with TRBD1. Trimming removed 5 bases from V and 0 bases from J; junction bases left unmatched: 9. Per germline, CDR1 MDHEN and CDR2 SYDVKM. The CDR3 sequence is 17 residues long. In nucleotides, the CDR3 is TGTGCCAGCAGTCCACCCGACAGGGGTGAAGCCAAAAACATTCAGTACTTC. This codes for CASSPPDRGEAKNIQYF.

The chain joins TRBV7-2 to TRBJ2-7; 7 bases align to TRBD2. The CDR3 sequence is 16 residues long. Germline CDR1 SGHTA, CDR2 FQGNSA. With V trimmed by 1 base and J by 2 bases, 8 bases remained unmatched. The CDR3 protein is CASSLVPSGKAYEQYF. In DNA form, the CDR3 reads TGTGCCAGCAGCTTAGTCCCTAGCGGTAAAGCCTACGAGCAGTACTTC.